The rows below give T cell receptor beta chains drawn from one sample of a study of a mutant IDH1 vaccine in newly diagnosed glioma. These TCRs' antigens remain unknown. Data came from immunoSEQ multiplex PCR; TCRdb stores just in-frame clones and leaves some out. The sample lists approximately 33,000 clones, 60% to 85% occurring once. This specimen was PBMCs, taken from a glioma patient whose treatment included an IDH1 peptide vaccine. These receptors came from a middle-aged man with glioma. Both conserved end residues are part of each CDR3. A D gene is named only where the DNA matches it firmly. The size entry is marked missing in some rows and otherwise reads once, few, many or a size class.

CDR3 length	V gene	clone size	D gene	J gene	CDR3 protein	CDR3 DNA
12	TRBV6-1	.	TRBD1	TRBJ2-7	CASGDRANEQYF	TGTGCCAGCGGGGACAGGGCCAACGAGCAGTACTTC
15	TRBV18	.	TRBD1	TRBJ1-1	CASSPPTQGGTEAFF	TGTGCCAGCTCACCACCGACCCAGGGGGGAACTGAAGCTTTCTTT
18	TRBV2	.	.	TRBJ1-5	CASSEFKSRIGGDQPQHF	TGTGCCAGCAGTGAATTTAAAAGTAGAATCGGGGGCGATCAGCCCCAGCATTTT
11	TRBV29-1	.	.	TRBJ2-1	CSVIKGPMQFF	TGCAGCGTTATTAAGGGTCCTATGCAGTTCTTC
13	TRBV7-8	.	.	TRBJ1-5	CASSLSRAQPQHF	TGTGCCAGCAGCTTATCCAGGGCCCAGCCCCAGCATTTT
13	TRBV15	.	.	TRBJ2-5	CATSRKYQETQYF	TGTGCCACCAGCAGGAAATACCAAGAGACCCAGTACTTC
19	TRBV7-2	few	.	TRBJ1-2	CASSSFFGGRDEANYGYTF	TGTGCCAGCAGCTCATTCTTTGGGGGGCGAGATGAAGCTAACTATGGCTACACCTTC
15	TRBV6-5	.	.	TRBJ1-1	CASSPEGFLNTEAFF	TGTGCCAGCAGTCCAGAGGGCTTCCTAAACACTGAAGCTTTCTTT
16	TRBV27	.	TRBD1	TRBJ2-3	CASSFMQGAPTDTQYF	TGTGCCAGCAGTTTTATGCAGGGGGCGCCCACAGATACGCAGTATTTT
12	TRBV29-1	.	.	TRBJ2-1	CSVVFRWNEQFF	TGCAGCGTTGTTTTTAGGTGGAATGAGCAGTTCTTC
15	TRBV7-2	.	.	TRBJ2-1	CASSFSGAAYNEQFF	TGTGCCAGCAGCTTTTCGGGGGCAGCCTACAATGAGCAGTTCTTC
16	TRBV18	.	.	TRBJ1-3	CASSPISQGPGNTIYF	TGTGCCAGCTCACCAATAAGTCAGGGCCCAGGAAACACCATATATTTT
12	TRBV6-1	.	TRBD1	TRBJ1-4	CASSDGPGGAAF	TGTGCCAGCAGTGATGGGCCAGGGGGAGCTGCTTTT
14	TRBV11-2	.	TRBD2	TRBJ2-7	CASSSLAGANEQYF	TGTGCCAGCAGCTCCCTAGCGGGAGCGAACGAGCAGTACTTC
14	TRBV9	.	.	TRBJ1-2	CASSVDGGLGGYTF	TGTGCCAGCAGCGTAGATGGAGGGTTAGGTGGCTACACCTTC
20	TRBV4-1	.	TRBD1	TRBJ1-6	CASSQGWWTGGSGTNSPLHF	TGCGCCAGCAGCCAAGGGTGGTGGACAGGGGGTTCTGGGACCAATTCACCCCTCCACTTT
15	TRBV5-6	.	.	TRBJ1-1	CASSRTGSGPTEAFF	TGTGCCAGCAGCAGAACAGGGAGTGGGCCCACTGAAGCTTTCTTT
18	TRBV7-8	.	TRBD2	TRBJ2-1	CASRKARLAEKTNNEQFF	TGTGCCAGCAGAAAAGCCCGACTAGCGGAAAAAACCAACAATGAGCAGTTCTTC
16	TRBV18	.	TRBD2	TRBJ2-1	CASSLPGTSGLGGQFF	TGTGCCAGCTCACTCCCCGGGACTAGCGGCTTGGGGGGGCAGTTCTTC
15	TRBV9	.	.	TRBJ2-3	CASSDRPGETDTQYF	TGTGCCAGCAGCGACCGTCCGGGAGAAACAGATACGCAGTATTTT
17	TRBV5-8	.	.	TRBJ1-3	CASSLHPGEAPGNTIYF	TGTGCCAGCAGCCTACATCCGGGGGAGGCCCCTGGAAACACCATATATTTT
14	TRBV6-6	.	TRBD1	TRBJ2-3	CASSYGQATDTQYF	TGTGCCAGCAGTTACGGACAGGCCACAGATACGCAGTATTTT
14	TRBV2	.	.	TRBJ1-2	CASSPGGGKYGYTF	TGTGCCAGCAGCCCGGGGGGGGGCAAATATGGCTACACCTTC
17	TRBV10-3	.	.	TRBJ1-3	CAISDGKKLASGNTIYF	TGTGCCATCAGTGACGGTAAAAAACTTGCCTCTGGAAACACCATATATTTT
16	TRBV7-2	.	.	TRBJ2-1	CASSLQGGASYNEQFF	TGTGCCAGCAGCTTACAGGGCGGAGCCTCCTACAATGAGCAGTTCTTC
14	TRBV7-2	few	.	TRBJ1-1	CASSLTGINTEAFF	TGTGCCAGCAGCTTAACCGGGATCAACACTGAAGCTTTCTTT
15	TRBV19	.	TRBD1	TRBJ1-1	CASRRTGQGTAEAFF	TGTGCCAGTAGGCGTACGGGACAGGGGACGGCTGAAGCTTTCTTT
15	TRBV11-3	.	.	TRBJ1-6	CASSLLVGQNSPLHF	TGTGCCAGCAGCTTACTGGTCGGACAAAATTCACCCCTCCACTTT
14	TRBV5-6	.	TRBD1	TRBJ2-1	CASSWGQGGDEQFF	TGTGCCAGCAGCTGGGGACAGGGCGGCGATGAGCAGTTCTTC
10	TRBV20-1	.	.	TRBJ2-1	CSAQRGEQFF	TGCAGTGCTCAGCGTGGTGAGCAGTTCTTC
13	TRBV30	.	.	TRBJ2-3	CAWSQRSTDTQYF	TGTGCCTGGAGTCAAAGAAGTACAGATACGCAGTATTTT
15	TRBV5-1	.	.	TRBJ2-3	CASSLVGGTTDTQYF	TGCGCCAGCAGCTTGGTCGGCGGGACCACAGATACGCAGTATTTT
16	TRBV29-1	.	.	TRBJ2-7	CSVGVPLIGFSYEQYF	TGCAGCGTTGGTGTACCGCTAATAGGATTCTCCTACGAGCAGTACTTC
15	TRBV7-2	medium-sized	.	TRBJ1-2	CASSLGKTVNYGYTF	TGTGCCAGCAGCTTAGGAAAGACAGTAAACTATGGCTACACCTTC
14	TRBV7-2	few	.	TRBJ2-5	CASSLGGSGETQYF	TGTGCCAGCAGCTTAGGAGGAAGCGGGGAGACCCAGTACTTC
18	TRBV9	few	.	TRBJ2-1	CASSVPLELFPPGVGQFF	TGTGCCAGCAGCGTACCCCTCGAACTCTTCCCCCCGGGAGTGGGACAGTTCTTC
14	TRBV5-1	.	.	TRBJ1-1	CASTPDTLNTEAFF	TGCGCCAGCACCCCGGACACGCTGAACACTGAAGCTTTCTTT
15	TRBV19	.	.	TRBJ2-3	CASSITGGLTNTQYF	TGTGCCAGTAGTATTACCGGAGGGCTGACCAATACGCAGTATTTT
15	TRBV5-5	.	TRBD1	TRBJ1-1	CASSLATGSFAEAFF	TGTGCCAGCAGCTTGGCGACAGGGAGTTTCGCCGAAGCTTTCTTT
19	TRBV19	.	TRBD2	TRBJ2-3	CASSIDQRLAGGNTDTQYF	TGTGCCAGTAGTATAGATCAGAGACTAGCGGGAGGGAACACAGATACGCAGTATTTT
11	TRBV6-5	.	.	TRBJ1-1	CASRWKTEAFF	TGTGCCAGCAGATGGAAGACTGAAGCTTTCTTT
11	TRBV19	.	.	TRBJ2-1	CAIGTGNEQFF	TGTGCCATCGGGACGGGAAATGAGCAGTTCTTC
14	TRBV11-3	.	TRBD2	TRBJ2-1	CASWLGTSGNEQFF	TGTGCCAGTTGGCTCGGGACTAGCGGTAATGAGCAGTTCTTC
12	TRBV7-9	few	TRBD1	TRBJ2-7	CASSRGQLGQYF	TGTGCCAGCAGCCGGGGACAGCTGGGGCAGTACTTC
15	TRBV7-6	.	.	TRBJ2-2	CASSPPGGGTGELFF	TGTGCCAGCAGCCCACCCGGAGGAGGCACCGGGGAGCTGTTTTTT
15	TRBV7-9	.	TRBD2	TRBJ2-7	CASSSPSGRTYEQYF	TGTGCCAGCAGCTCTCCTAGCGGCAGAACTTACGAGCAGTACTTC
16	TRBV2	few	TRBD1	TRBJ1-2	CASTLDRGVNNYGYTF	TGTGCCAGCACCCTTGACAGGGGCGTAAATAACTATGGCTACACCTTC
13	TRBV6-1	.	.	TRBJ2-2	CASRERGTGELFF	TGTGCCAGCAGGGAAAGGGGAACCGGGGAGCTGTTTTTT
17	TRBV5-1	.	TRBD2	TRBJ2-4	CASSTLGRLAGQGIQYF	TGCGCCAGCAGCACATTGGGACGACTAGCGGGACAAGGCATTCAGTACTTC
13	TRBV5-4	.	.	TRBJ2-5	CASSLARQETQYF	TGTGCCAGCAGCTTGGCAAGGCAAGAGACCCAGTACTTC
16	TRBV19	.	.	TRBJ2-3	CASSTRQGGGTDTQYF	TGTGCCAGTAGTACCCGACAGGGTGGGGGGACAGATACGCAGTATTTT
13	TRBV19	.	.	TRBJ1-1	CASSIERRGSAFF	TGTGCCAGTAGTATAGAGCGGCGGGGGAGCGCTTTCTTT
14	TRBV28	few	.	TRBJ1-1	CASRLGRLNTEAFF	TGTGCCAGCAGACTGGGACGGTTGAACACTGAAGCTTTCTTT
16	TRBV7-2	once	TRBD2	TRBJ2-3	CASSLGSSGNGDTQYF	TGTGCCAGCAGCTTAGGGTCTAGCGGGAACGGTGATACGCAGTATTTT
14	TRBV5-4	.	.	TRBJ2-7	CASSLEASGYEQYF	TGTGCCAGCAGCTTGGAAGCTAGTGGCTACGAGCAGTACTTC
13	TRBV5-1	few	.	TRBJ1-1	CASSRRGDTEAFF	TGCGCCAGCAGCCGCCGAGGGGACACTGAAGCTTTCTTT
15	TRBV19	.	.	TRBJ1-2	CASSIHMRVDYGYTF	TGTGCCAGTAGTATACATATGAGGGTCGACTATGGCTACACCTTC